The present T cell receptor (beta chain) was sequenced within a study of blood T cells in healthy people across ages. The CDR3 sequence is 14 residues long. V lost 6 bases to trimming and J lost 7 bases, with 20 bases between them. Germline CDR1 and CDR2: SQVTM and ANQGSEA. It was with a sample-barcoded 5' primer and a J-beta primer mix that a second PCR of roughly 7 to 12 cycles was run. TCRdb ran MiXCR on the 5' RACE reads and lists one entry per CDR3 protein. The repertoire holds approximately 800,000 distinct CDR3 sequences, with about 26% as singletons. The same data also went into a second study, on T cells of mothers and their children.

Sequencing was performed on blood. This receptor was taken from a boy under 18 in good health. V and J are TRBV29-1 and TRBJ2-3; TRBD1 might be the D (5 bases). The CDR3 is CSVALMETANTQYF. The CDR3 coding sequence is TGCAGCGTCGCCCTCATGGAGACAGCAAATACGCAGTATTTT.